A single sample is the source of the 3 T cell receptor beta chains below, sequenced in a study of CD8 T cells in ankylosing spondylitis. TCRdb used MiXCR to reprocess the 5' RACE reads, holding one entry per CDR3 protein. The profile shows 150,000 to 200,000 distinct CDR3 sequences, roughly 18% of them singletons. The sequenced material came from blood, either unsorted or a sorted T cell fraction (not recorded which). The receptors were gathered from a male donor with ankylosing spondylitis or in good health (not recorded which).

The chain joins TRBV5-4 to TRBJ1-2; D is ambiguous. V was clipped by 0 bases and J by 1 base, with 7 bases between them. CDR1 is SGHNT, CDR2 YYREEE, per germline (reference sequence). CDR3 length equals 14 residues. In nucleotides, the CDR3 is TGTGCCAGCAGCTTGGACAGCCATAACTATGGCTACACCTTC. Translated: CASSLDSHNYGYTF.

This clonotype was seen a handful of times. It may be a read error: a sequence one base away is much more abundant. V usage is TRBV3-1 and J usage is TRBJ2-7; the match to TRBD1 covers 7 bases. Looked up from germline, CDR1 is LGHDT and CDR2 is YNNKEL (reference sequence). This CDR3 contains 16 residues. CDR3 amino acids: CVSSDTGTALSYEQYF. In DNA form, the CDR3 reads TGTGTCAGCAGTGATACCGGGACAGCCCTATCCTACGAGCAGTACTTC.

V and J are TRBV5-1 and TRBJ2-6, with unresolved D. Germline V CDR1 and CDR2: SGHRS, YFSETQ. This CDR3 is built from 15 residues. Trimming cost V 0 bases and J 4 bases, with 8 bases left between them. As DNA, the CDR3 is TGCGCCAGCAGCTTGGAACCGGACGGGGCCAACGTCCTGACTTTC. Amino acids: CASSLEPDGANVLTF.